This TCR beta chain was captured in a study of Ad26.COV2.S vaccination and SARS-CoV-2 variants. Study-level background: By the intramuscular route, Ad26.COV2.S was given once, or twice 56 days apart.

Whole-study results and caveats: Vaccine recipients had higher spike-specific TCR breadth than placebo recipients.

Concerning this clone: What it binds is unknown.

The data were produced by immunoSEQ multiplex PCR, yet TCRdb's version contains in-frame clones alone and is incomplete. The sample has roughly 460,000 clones, roughly 87% seen once. The CDR3 extends over 16 amino acids. Germline V gene sequence: CDR1 WNHNN, CDR2 SYGVQD (reference sequence). V was pared by 4 bases and J by 2 bases, with 7 bases of the junction left unmatched. The treatment: roughly 18 received Ad26.COV2.S at low or high dose, single or two shots; five or six received placebo; per-sample allocation not given. The samples were gathered on day 63 after the first injection of vaccine or placebo. Boston supplied an adult donor aged 18-55 years.

The sequence was collected from a person between 18 and 60 years old who received the Ad26.COV2.S COVID-19 vaccine or a placebo. Sequences were derived from peripheral blood, sampled in a trial of Ad26.COV2.S vaccine versus placebo. This chain links TRBV10-1 with TRBJ2-5, with 10 bases fitting TRBD1. The CDR3 loop is CASSASGTGAQETQYF. The CDR3 region has the DNA TGCGCCAGCAGTGCCTCCGGGACAGGGGCACAAGAGACCCAGTACTTC.